This record covers a single T cell receptor beta chain. The PCR contained 60 Vbeta and 13 Jbeta primers. Assay: immunoSEQ multiplex PCR; the TCRdb copy retains only in-frame clones and omits some. In the table there are about 180,000 clones, 84% of which are singletons. With 4 bases clipped from V and 5 bases from J, the junction kept 9 bases outside the gene matches. The CDR3 consists of 15 residues. From germline, CDR1 is MGHRA and CDR2 YSYEKL. This sample is part of a study of cytomegalovirus exposure and HLA in healthy donors. Input material: PBMCs. V usage is TRBV4-1 and J usage is TRBJ2-7; 9 bases map to TRBD1. The sequence was obtained from a boy between 2 and 10 years old in good health and CMV-seronegative. This chain's CDR3 is CASSPSPGQGHEQYF. In DNA, the CDR3 is TGCGCCAGCAGCCCCTCTCCGGGACAGGGCCACGAGCAGTACTTC.